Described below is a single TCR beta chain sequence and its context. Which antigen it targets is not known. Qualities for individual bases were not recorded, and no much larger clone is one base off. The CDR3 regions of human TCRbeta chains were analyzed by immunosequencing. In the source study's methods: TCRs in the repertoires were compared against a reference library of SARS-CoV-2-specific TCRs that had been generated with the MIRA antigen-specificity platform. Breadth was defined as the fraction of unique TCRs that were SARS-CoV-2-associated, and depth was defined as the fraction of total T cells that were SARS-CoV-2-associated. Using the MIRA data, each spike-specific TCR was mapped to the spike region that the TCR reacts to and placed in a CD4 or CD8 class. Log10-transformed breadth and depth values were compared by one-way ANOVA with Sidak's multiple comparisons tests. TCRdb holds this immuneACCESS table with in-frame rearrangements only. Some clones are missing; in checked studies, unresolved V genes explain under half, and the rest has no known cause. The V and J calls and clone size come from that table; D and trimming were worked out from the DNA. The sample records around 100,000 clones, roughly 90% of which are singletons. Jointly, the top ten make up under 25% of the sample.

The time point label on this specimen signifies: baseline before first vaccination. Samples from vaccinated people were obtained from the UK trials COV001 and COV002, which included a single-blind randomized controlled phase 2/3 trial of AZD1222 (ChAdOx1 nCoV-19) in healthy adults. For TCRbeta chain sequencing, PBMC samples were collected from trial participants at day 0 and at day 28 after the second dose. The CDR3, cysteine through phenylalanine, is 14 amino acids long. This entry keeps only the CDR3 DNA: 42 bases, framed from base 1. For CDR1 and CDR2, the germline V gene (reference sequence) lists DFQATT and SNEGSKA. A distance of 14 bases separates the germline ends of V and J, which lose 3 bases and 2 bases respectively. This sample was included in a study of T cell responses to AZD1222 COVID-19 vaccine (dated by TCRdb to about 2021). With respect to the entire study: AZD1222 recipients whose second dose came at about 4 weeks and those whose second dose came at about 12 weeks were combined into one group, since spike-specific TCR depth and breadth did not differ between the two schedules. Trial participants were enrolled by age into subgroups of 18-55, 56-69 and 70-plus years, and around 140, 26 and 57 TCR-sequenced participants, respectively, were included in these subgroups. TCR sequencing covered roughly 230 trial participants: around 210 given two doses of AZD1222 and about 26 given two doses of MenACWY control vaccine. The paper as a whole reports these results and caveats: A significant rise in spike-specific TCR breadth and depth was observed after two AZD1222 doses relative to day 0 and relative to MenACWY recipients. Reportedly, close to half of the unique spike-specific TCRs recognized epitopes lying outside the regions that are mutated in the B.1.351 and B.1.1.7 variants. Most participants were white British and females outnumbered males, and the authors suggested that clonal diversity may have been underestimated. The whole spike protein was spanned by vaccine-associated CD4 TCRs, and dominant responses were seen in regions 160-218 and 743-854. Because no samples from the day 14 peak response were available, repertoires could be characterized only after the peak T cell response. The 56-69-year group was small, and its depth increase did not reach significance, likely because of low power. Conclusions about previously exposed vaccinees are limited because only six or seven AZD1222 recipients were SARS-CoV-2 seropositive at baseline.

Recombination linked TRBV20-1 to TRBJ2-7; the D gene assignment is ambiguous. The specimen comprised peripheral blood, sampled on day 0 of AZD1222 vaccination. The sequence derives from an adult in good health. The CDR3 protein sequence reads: CSASLARAAYEQYF. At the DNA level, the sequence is TGCAGTGCTAGTTTGGCAAGGGCCGCCTACGAGCAGTACTTC.